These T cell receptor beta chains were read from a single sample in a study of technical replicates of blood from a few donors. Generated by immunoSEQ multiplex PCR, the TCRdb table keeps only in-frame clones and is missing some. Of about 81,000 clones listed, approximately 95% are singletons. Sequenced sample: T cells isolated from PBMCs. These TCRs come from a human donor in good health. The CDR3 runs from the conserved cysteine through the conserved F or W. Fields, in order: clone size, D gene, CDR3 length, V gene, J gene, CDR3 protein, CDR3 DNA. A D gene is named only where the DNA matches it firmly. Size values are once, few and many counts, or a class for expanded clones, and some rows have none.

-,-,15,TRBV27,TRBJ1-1,CASSLSGNVAAEAFF,TGTGCCAGCAGTTTATCGGGTAATGTAGCCGCTGAAGCTTTCTTT
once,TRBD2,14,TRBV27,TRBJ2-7,CASSLWAGAYEQYF,TGTGCCAGCAGTTTATGGGCGGGGGCCTACGAGCAGTACTTC
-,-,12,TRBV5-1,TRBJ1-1,CASSFTGNEAFF,TGCGCCAGCAGCTTCACAGGGAATGAAGCTTTCTTT
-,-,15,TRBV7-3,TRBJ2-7,CASSPVGASWHEQYF,TGTGCCAGCAGCCCCGTGGGTGCTAGCTGGCACGAGCAGTACTTC
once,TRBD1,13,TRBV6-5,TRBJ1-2,CASSYYQGDGYTF,TGTGCCAGCAGTTACTACCAGGGGGACGGCTACACCTTC
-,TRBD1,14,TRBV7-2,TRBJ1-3,CASSYRDRGNTIYF,TGTGCCAGCAGCTATCGGGACAGGGGGAACACCATATATTTT
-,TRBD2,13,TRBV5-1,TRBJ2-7,CASATSGTYEQYF,TGCGCCAGCGCGACTAGCGGTACCTACGAGCAGTACTTC
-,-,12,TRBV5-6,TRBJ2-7,CASSPLDSEQYF,TGTGCCAGCAGCCCCCTAGACTCCGAGCAGTACTTC
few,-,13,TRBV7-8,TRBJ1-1,CASSREMNTEAFF,TGTGCCAGCAGCAGAGAAATGAACACTGAAGCTTTCTTT
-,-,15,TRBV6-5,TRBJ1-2,CASSYVGPGLDGYTF,TGTGCCAGCAGTTACGTCGGCCCAGGCTTAGATGGCTACACCTTC
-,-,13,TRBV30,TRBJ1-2,CAWSVGGWDGYTF,TGTGCCTGGAGTGTGGGGGGGTGGGATGGCTACACCTTC
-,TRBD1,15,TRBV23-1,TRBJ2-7,CASSQLRDRAYEQYF,TGCGCCAGCAGTCAATTACGGGACAGGGCCTACGAGCAGTACTTC
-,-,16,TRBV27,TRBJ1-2,CASSEQGWLPNYGYTF,TGTGCCAGCAGCGAACAGGGTTGGCTCCCTAACTATGGCTACACCTTC
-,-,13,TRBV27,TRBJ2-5,CASSTGEGETQYF,TGTGCCAGCAGCACGGGAGAGGGAGAGACCCAGTACTTC
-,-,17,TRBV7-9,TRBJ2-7,CASSAMTLYRGYGEQYF,TGTGCCAGCAGCGCTATGACCCTCTACCGGGGGTACGGCGAGCAGTACTTC
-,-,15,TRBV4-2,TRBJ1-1,CASSQDLQGNTEAFF,TGTGCCAGCAGCCAAGATCTTCAGGGGAACACTGAAGCTTTCTTT
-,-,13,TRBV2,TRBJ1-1,CASPGGRATEAFF,TGTGCCAGCCCGGGAGGCAGAGCCACTGAAGCTTTCTTT
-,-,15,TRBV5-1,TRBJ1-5,CASSLDGGWNQPQHF,TGCGCCAGCAGCTTGGACGGGGGATGGAATCAGCCCCAGCATTTT
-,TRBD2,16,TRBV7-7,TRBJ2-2,CASSSSSGRGTGELFF,TGTGCTAGCAGCTCGTCTAGCGGGAGGGGCACCGGGGAGCTGTTTTTT
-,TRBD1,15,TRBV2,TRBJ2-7,CASSLGTDGSYEQYF,TGTGCCAGCAGTCTCGGGACAGACGGGTCCTACGAGCAGTACTTC
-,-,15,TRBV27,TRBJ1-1,CASSWDKELNTEAFF,TGTGCCAGCAGTTGGGACAAAGAATTGAACACTGAAGCTTTCTTT
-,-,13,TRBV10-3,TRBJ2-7,CAINSPGHGEQYF,TGTGCCATCAATAGCCCGGGACACGGGGAGCAGTACTTC
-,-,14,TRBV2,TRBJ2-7,CASSAPQIPYEQYF,TGTGCCAGCAGTGCCCCCCAGATTCCCTACGAGCAGTACTTC
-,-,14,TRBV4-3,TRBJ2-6,CASSRSSGANVLTF,TGCGCCAGCAGCCGGAGCTCTGGGGCCAACGTCCTGACTTTC
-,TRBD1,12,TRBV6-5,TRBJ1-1,CASSPRTGAAFF,TGTGCCAGCAGTCCTAGGACAGGGGCGGCTTTCTTT
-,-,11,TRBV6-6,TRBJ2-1,CASSYTQEQFF,TGTGCCAGCAGTTACACACAGGAGCAGTTCTTC
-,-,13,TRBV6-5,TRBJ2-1,CASSYSSYNEQFF,TGTGCCAGCAGTTACTCTAGCTACAATGAGCAGTTCTTC
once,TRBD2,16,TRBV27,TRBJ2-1,CASSPRGTSGIYEQFF,TGTGCCAGCAGTCCAAGGGGGACTAGCGGGATATATGAGCAGTTCTTC
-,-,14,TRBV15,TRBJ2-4,CATSPPGGVNIQYF,TGTGCCACCAGCCCCCCCGGAGGGGTGAACATTCAGTACTTC
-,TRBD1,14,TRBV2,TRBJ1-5,CASSETGERQPQHF,TGTGCCAGCAGTGAAACAGGGGAACGTCAGCCCCAGCATTTT
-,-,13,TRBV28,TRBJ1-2,CASSFGESLGYTF,TGTGCCAGCAGTTTCGGGGAATCCCTTGGCTACACCTTC
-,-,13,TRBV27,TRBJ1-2,CASSFSRGYGYTF,TGTGCCAGCAGTTTCAGCAGGGGTTATGGCTACACCTTC
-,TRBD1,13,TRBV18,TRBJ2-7,CASSPGPGGEQYF,TGTGCCAGCTCACCAGGTCCAGGGGGAGAGCAGTACTTC
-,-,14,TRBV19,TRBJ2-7,CASSDDAESYEQYF,TGTGCCAGTAGTGATGACGCGGAATCCTACGAGCAGTACTTC
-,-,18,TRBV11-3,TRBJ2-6,CASSLQLAVHSGANVLTF,TGTGCCAGCAGCTTACAACTAGCTGTGCATTCTGGGGCCAACGTCCTGACTTTC
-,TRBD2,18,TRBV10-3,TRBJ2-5,CAISGGLAGVLYQETQYF,TGTGCCATCTCAGGGGGACTAGCGGGGGTTTTGTACCAAGAGACCCAGTACTTC
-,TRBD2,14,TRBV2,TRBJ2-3,CAKEAGTSTDTQYF,TGTGCCAAGGAAGCGGGAACTAGCACAGATACGCAGTATTTT
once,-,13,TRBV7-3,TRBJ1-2,CASSFTSQGGYTF,TGTGCCAGCAGCTTTACATCCCAGGGGGGCTACACCTTC
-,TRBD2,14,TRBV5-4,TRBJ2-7,CASSLGAGGYEQYF,TGTGCCAGCAGCTTGGGGGCGGGGGGTTACGAGCAGTACTTC
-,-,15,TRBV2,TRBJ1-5,CASSEMGQGNQPQHF,TGTGCCAGCAGTGAGATGGGTCAGGGCAATCAGCCCCAGCATTTT
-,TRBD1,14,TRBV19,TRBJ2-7,CASSDPGQGVEQYF,TGTGCCAGTAGCGACCCGGGACAGGGGGTCGAGCAGTACTTC
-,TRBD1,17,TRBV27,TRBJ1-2,CASSPGTGREEDYGYTF,TGTGCCAGCAGTCCGGGGACAGGGAGGGAGGAAGACTATGGCTACACCTTC
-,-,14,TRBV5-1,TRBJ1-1,CASSLDRANTEAFF,TGCGCCAGCAGCTTGGACAGAGCAAACACTGAAGCTTTCTTT
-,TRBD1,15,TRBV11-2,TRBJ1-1,CASSYAGGGNTEAFF,TGTGCCAGCAGCTACGCAGGGGGCGGGAACACTGAAGCTTTCTTT
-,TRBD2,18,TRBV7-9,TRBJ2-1,CASSSGLAGEAPYNEQFF,TGTGCCAGCAGCTCGGGACTAGCGGGAGAAGCACCCTACAATGAGCAGTTCTTC
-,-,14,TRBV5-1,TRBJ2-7,CASSLAGGPYEQYF,TGCGCCAGCAGCTTGGCCGGGGGGCCCTACGAGCAGTACTTC
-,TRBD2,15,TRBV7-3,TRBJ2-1,CASSPGGREYNEQFF,TGTGCCAGCAGCCCCGGCGGGAGAGAATACAATGAGCAGTTCTTC
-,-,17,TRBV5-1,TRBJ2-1,CASSLAGTGFLSNEQFF,TGCGCCAGCAGCTTGGCGGGTACAGGATTTCTTTCCAATGAGCAGTTCTTC
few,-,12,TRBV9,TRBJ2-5,CASSVAGETQYF,TGTGCCAGCAGCGTAGCGGGAGAGACCCAGTACTTC
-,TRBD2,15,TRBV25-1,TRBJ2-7,CASSEFSGKSNEQYF,TGTGCCAGCAGTGAATTTAGCGGGAAATCTAACGAGCAGTACTTC
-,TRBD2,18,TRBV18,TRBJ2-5,CASYRIVQSGSFQETQYF,TGTGCCAGCTACCGAATAGTACAAAGCGGGAGCTTTCAGGAGACCCAGTACTTC
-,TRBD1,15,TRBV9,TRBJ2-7,CASSAGQGVSYEQYF,TGTGCCAGCAGCGCTGGACAGGGCGTTTCCTACGAGCAGTACTTC
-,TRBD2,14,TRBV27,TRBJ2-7,CASSLSAGGYEQYF,TGTGCCAGCAGTTTATCCGCGGGAGGATACGAGCAGTACTTC
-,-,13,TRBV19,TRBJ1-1,CASMYLAGTEAFF,TGTGCCAGTATGTACCTAGCGGGCACTGAAGCTTTCTTT
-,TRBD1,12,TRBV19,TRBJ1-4,CASSNRGMWLFF,TGTGCCAGTAGCAACAGGGGTATGTGGCTGTTTTTT
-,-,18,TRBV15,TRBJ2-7,CATSRYTTGTFGTYEQYF,TGTGCCACCAGCCGATACACAACCGGGACATTTGGTACCTACGAGCAGTACTTC
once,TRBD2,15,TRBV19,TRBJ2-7,CASSHLTSGIGEQYF,TGTGCCAGTAGTCATTTGACTAGCGGGATAGGAGAGCAGTACTTC
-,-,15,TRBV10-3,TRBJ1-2,CAISVGATQYYGYTF,TGTGCCATCAGTGTGGGGGCGACACAGTACTATGGCTACACCTTC
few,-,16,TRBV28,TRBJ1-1,CASTLTITGSNTEAFF,TGTGCCAGCACCCTGACAATAACAGGGTCGAACACTGAAGCTTTCTTT